This T cell receptor (beta chain) was found in a study of T cells after yellow fever vaccination. Study overall: Preparation of the low-cell-number fractions used SMART-Seq v4 Ultra Low Input.

The table lists this clonotype with many counts. Its antigen is currently unknown. Findings of the study overall: Some clonotypes were seen in both the CD4 and the CD8 compartments. These made up a small share and likely arose from convergent recombination. The study re-detected most primary-vaccination clones after the booster (about 95% CD4, approximately 87% CD8).

The 5'RACE template-switching step produced TCR cDNA and added a universal primer site and UMIs. One entry per CDR3 protein, called by TCRdb with MiXCR from the 5' RACE reads. This repertoire shows 250,000 or so distinct CDR3 sequences, roughly 4% found once; its top ten account for under 20%. This sequence originates from a man younger than 35 who received the YFV17D yellow fever vaccine. The specimen comprised PBMCs, sampled 15 days after the yellow fever booster vaccination.

The CDR3 loop reads CASSLVDRALRNEQFF. The CDR3 bases are TGCGCCAGCAGCTTGGTGGACAGGGCCCTCCGCAATGAGCAGTTCTTC. This chain uses TRBV5-1 with TRBJ2-1; 8 nucleotides match TRBD1. The CDR3 extends over 16 amino acids. V dropped 0 bases and J dropped 6; count of bases not matched to a gene: 8. In germline, CDR1 is SGHRS, CDR2 YFSETQ.